These T cell receptor beta chains were read from a single sample in a study of blood T cell repertoires in COVID-19. Some clones are missing from TCRdb's copy, which holds only in-frame ones; the method was immunoSEQ multiplex PCR. The sample lists about 410,000 clones; approximately 90% were seen once. Sequencing was performed on peripheral blood. These receptors all come from a woman aged 40 to 49 with COVID-19, enrolled during active disease. Each CDR3 is given with its conserved first and last residue. A D gene is named only where the DNA matches it firmly. The listing skips clone size in some rows; elsewhere it reads once, few, many or a size class.

d_gene | abundance | j_gene | v_gene | CDR3aa | CDR3nt
NA | NA | TRBJ1-6 | TRBV6-5 | CASTTGGSPLHF | TGTGCCAGCACGACCGGAGGGTCACCCCTCCACTTT
TRBD2 | once | TRBJ2-5 | TRBV5-5 | CASSPMGGRETQYF | TGTGCCAGCAGCCCTATGGGGGGGAGAGAGACCCAGTACTTC
NA | NA | TRBJ1-1 | TRBV7-3 | CASSFHINTEAFF | TGTGCCAGCAGCTTCCACATTAACACTGAAGCTTTCTTT
NA | NA | TRBJ2-7 | TRBV19 | CASSMDTSYEQYF | TGTGCCAGTAGTATGGACACATCCTACGAGCAGTACTTC
NA | NA | TRBJ1-2 | TRBV28 | CASILTGQGLGGVYGYTF | TGTGCCAGCATCCTGACCGGCCAGGGCCTCGGTGGAGTCTATGGCTACACCTTC
NA | few | TRBJ1-2 | TRBV28 | CASSLSTAYGYTF | TGTGCCAGCAGTTTATCTACAGCCTATGGCTACACCTTC
NA | NA | TRBJ1-2 | TRBV6-5 | CASTGRRGHGYTF | TGTGCCAGCACGGGCAGGCGGGGGCATGGCTACACCTTC
TRBD2 | NA | TRBJ2-1 | TRBV29-1 | CSATGTSGYNEQFF | TGCAGCGCGACCGGGACTAGCGGCTACAATGAGCAGTTCTTC
NA | NA | TRBJ2-2 | TRBV4-3 | CASSRQSTNTGELFF | TGCGCCAGCAGTCGACAGTCTACGAACACCGGGGAGCTGTTTTTT
NA | NA | TRBJ2-3 | TRBV2 | CASRRGDTQYF | TGTGCCAGCCGAAGGGGAGATACGCAGTATTTT
NA | NA | TRBJ1-2 | TRBV4-3 | CASSQERIVIEDGYTF | TGCGCCAGCAGCCAAGAAAGGATCGTCATAGAGGATGGCTACACCTTC
NA | NA | TRBJ1-1 | TRBV3-1/TRBV3-2 | CASSQDDPEQGNTEAFF | TGTGCCAGCAGCCAAGACGACCCGGAACAGGGTAATACTGAAGCTTTCTTT
TRBD1 | NA | TRBJ1-1 | TRBV5-4 | CASSLKMQGAEAFF | TGTGCCAGCAGCTTAAAAATGCAGGGGGCTGAAGCTTTCTTT
TRBD2 | NA | TRBJ2-7 | TRBV6-5 | CASSYSVSGISEQYF | TGTGCCAGCAGTTACTCGGTTAGCGGGATCTCCGAGCAGTACTTC
NA | NA | TRBJ1-1 | TRBV7-8 | CASSLNPGGNTEAFF | TGTGCCAGCAGCTTAAACCCCGGGGGGAACACTGAAGCTTTCTTT
TRBD1 | NA | TRBJ1-6 | TRBV19 | CASSTGGNNSPLHF | TGTGCCAGTAGCACAGGGGGCAATAATTCACCCCTCCACTTT
TRBD1 | NA | TRBJ1-6 | TRBV6-2/TRBV6-3 | CASSISGTGDSPLHF | TGTGCCAGCAGTATCTCCGGGACAGGGGATTCACCCCTCCACTTT
NA | NA | TRBJ1-1 | TRBV29-1 | CSLRKGLREAFF | TGCAGCCTAAGGAAGGGGCTTCGGGAAGCTTTCTTT
TRBD2 | NA | TRBJ2-1 | TRBV19 | CASTSASGSLGRNEQFF | TGTGCCAGTACATCGGCTAGCGGGAGCCTCGGAAGAAATGAGCAGTTCTTC
NA | once | TRBJ2-1 | TRBV5-1 | CASSLAKNFRDEQFF | TGCGCCAGCAGCTTGGCGAAAAACTTTCGGGATGAGCAGTTCTTC
TRBD1 | NA | TRBJ2-1 | TRBV9 | CASSDSRGYEQFF | TGTGCCAGCAGCGACTCCAGGGGGTATGAGCAGTTCTTC
NA | few | TRBJ2-1 | TRBV11-2 | CASSLAPLVSYNEQFF | TGTGCCAGCAGCTTAGCCCCGTTAGTCTCCTACAATGAGCAGTTCTTC
NA | NA | TRBJ1-1 | TRBV5-1 | CASSSRGNTEAFF | TGCGCCAGCAGCTCCAGAGGGAACACTGAAGCTTTCTTT
TRBD1 | NA | TRBJ1-2 | TRBV5-1 | CASSWPPGTGGASHGYTF | TGCGCCAGCAGCTGGCCACCTGGGACAGGGGGCGCTTCCCATGGCTACACCTTC
NA | NA | TRBJ1-2 | TRBV6-5 | CASTVTVQGGYGYTF | TGTGCCAGCACCGTTACGGTACAGGGCGGCTATGGCTACACCTTC
NA | NA | TRBJ2-1 | TRBV6-6 | CASSPDYYNEQFF | TGTGCCAGCAGCCCAGACTATTACAATGAGCAGTTCTTC
NA | NA | TRBJ1-4 | TRBV7-9 | CASSFWARGNEKLFF | TGTGCCAGCAGCTTCTGGGCCCGAGGGAATGAAAAACTGTTTTTT
NA | NA | TRBJ1-5 | TRBV7-2 | CASSLGQGENQPQHF | TGTGCCAGCAGCTTAGGCCAGGGCGAGAATCAGCCCCAGCATTTT
TRBD2 | NA | TRBJ2-1 | TRBV6-5 | CATQTAGGYNEQFF | TGTGCCACCCAAACCGCGGGGGGGTACAATGAGCAGTTCTTC
TRBD1 | NA | TRBJ1-4 | TRBV5-6 | CASSLDSTGVREKLFF | TGTGCCAGCAGCTTGGATTCTACAGGGGTACGGGAAAAACTGTTTTTT
NA | NA | TRBJ1-1 | TRBV10-3 | CAISESKGGLNTEAFF | TGTGCCATCAGTGAGTCCAAAGGAGGATTGAACACTGAAGCTTTCTTT
NA | NA | TRBJ2-7 | TRBV27 | CASTPQGKGIYEQYF | TGTGCCAGCACCCCCCAGGGTAAGGGAATCTACGAGCAGTACTTC
TRBD1 | NA | TRBJ1-1 | TRBV30 | CAWILQGAQHTEAFF | TGTGCCTGGATTTTACAGGGGGCGCAGCACACTGAAGCTTTCTTT
TRBD2 | NA | TRBJ2-5 | TRBV9 | CASSEGTSGGRQETQYF | TGTGCCAGCAGCGAGGGGACTAGCGGGGGCCGCCAAGAGACCCAGTACTTC
NA | NA | TRBJ2-7 | TRBV5-1 | CASSSPGLNTLRGHEQYF | TGCGCCAGCAGCTCGCCGGGACTTAACACACTAAGGGGCCACGAGCAGTACTTC
TRBD1 | NA | TRBJ1-6 | TRBV27 | CASSLDTGVGSPLHF | TGTGCCAGCAGTTTAGATACAGGGGTGGGCTCACCCCTCCACTTT
NA | once | TRBJ2-3 | TRBV5-1 | CASSLADYHTDTQYF | TGCGCCAGCAGCTTGGCCGACTACCACACAGATACGCAGTATTTT
TRBD2 | NA | TRBJ2-2 | TRBV9 | CASSLWEGNTGELFF | TGTGCCAGCAGCCTTTGGGAGGGGAACACCGGGGAGCTGTTTTTT
NA | NA | TRBJ2-3 | TRBV5-1 | CASSLGPAGRTDTQYF | TGCGCCAGCAGCTTGGGGCCGGCGGGCCGCACAGATACGCAGTATTTT
TRBD1 | NA | TRBJ2-5 | TRBV11-2 | CASSAGRDRGRQETQYF | TGTGCCAGCAGCGCCGGTAGGGACAGGGGGCGGCAAGAGACCCAGTACTTC
NA | NA | TRBJ1-1 | TRBV19 | CASSWTGILNTEAFF | TGTGCCAGTAGTTGGACGGGAATTCTGAACACTGAAGCTTTCTTT
NA | NA | TRBJ1-5 | TRBV6-5 | CASCGDRNQPQHF | TGTGCCAGCTGCGGAGACCGTAATCAGCCCCAGCATTTT
NA | NA | TRBJ1-1 | TRBV7-9 | CASSSPRTEAFF | TGTGCCAGCAGCTCTCCCCGCACTGAAGCTTTCTTT
NA | NA | TRBJ1-6 | TRBV28 | CASSPQAGGNSPLHF | TGTGCCAGCAGTCCCCAGGCCGGGGGAAATTCACCCCTCCACTTT
TRBD1 | NA | TRBJ1-4 | TRBV5-1 | CASSPGTAGGGNEKLFF | TGCGCCAGCAGCCCGGGGACGGCCGGAGGGGGCAATGAAAAACTGTTTTTT
NA | NA | TRBJ1-1 | TRBV6-2/TRBV6-3 | CASSPTRGALEAFF | TGTGCCAGCAGTCCCACCCGGGGAGCTCTTGAAGCTTTCTTT
NA | NA | TRBJ2-5 | TRBV5-4 | CASRLHQGQETQYF | TGTGCCAGCAGGCTACACCAGGGTCAAGAGACCCAGTACTTC
TRBD2 | NA | TRBJ2-7 | TRBV4-3 | CASSQDFSGSPYEQYF | TGCGCCAGCAGCCAAGACTTCAGCGGGAGTCCATACGAGCAGTACTTC
TRBD1 | few | TRBJ2-2 | TRBV2 | CASRGDRAGGELFF | TGTGCCAGCAGGGGGGACAGGGCCGGCGGGGAGCTGTTTTTT
NA | NA | TRBJ1-5 | TRBV19 | CASSTTGSPPQHF | TGTGCCAGTAGTACTACAGGGAGTCCGCCCCAGCATTTT
TRBD1 | NA | TRBJ2-1 | TRBV19 | CASSNRDRVYNEQFF | TGTGCCAGTTCAAACCGGGACAGGGTATACAATGAGCAGTTCTTC
NA | NA | TRBJ2-1 | TRBV6-2/TRBV6-3 | CASSSWLSGASSYNEQFF | TGTGCCAGCAGTTCCTGGTTGTCTGGGGCTAGCTCCTACAATGAGCAGTTCTTC
TRBD1 | once | TRBJ1-5 | TRBV5-1 | CASSLSGTGTGQPQHF | TGCGCCAGCAGCTTGAGTGGGACAGGGACCGGTCAGCCCCAGCATTTT
NA | few | TRBJ1-1 | TRBV27 | CASSSYGDGSEAFF | TGTGCCAGCAGTTCTTACGGGGATGGGTCTGAAGCTTTCTTT
TRBD1 | NA | TRBJ2-1 | TRBV9 | CASSELTGGGEQFF | TGTGCCAGCAGCGAGCTTACAGGGGGCGGTGAGCAGTTCTTC
TRBD1 | NA | TRBJ2-7 | TRBV7-2 | CASSLVSGQGKYEQYF | TGTGCCAGCAGCTTAGTAAGTGGACAGGGAAAATACGAGCAGTACTTC